The clone carrying this TCR beta chain was seen a single time. What it binds is unknown. Libraries were prepared by immunoSEQ multiplex PCR; TCRdb keeps only in-frame clonotypes and omits some of them. The profile shows 160,000 or so clones, around four fifths of them singletons. This sample is part of a study of cytomegalovirus exposure and HLA in healthy donors. General study results and limits: There were 164 TCR beta chains listed as cytomegalovirus-associated. It was reported that the classifier diagnosed cytomegalovirus status with high specificity and sensitivity in both the original and validation cohorts.

Germline V gene lookup returns CDR1 MNHEY and CDR2 SMNVEV (reference sequence). The V and J ends lost 6 bases and 0 bases respectively, with 15 bases between them. CDR3 length: 16 residues. Sequencing input: PBMCs. This TCR was sampled from a man between 25 and 39 years old in good health and CMV-seropositive. The chain links TRBV27 to TRBJ1-5, with D tentatively TRBD1 (5 bases). The CDR3 nucleotides are TGTGCCAGCAGCCTCCGACAGACGTATAGCAATCAGCCCCAGCATTTT. Protein product: CASSLRQTYSNQPQHF.